This passage covers 21 T cell receptor beta chains from one sample sequenced in a study of T cell changes during pregnancy in multiple sclerosis (dated by TCRdb to about 2019). Library generation was performed with the immunoSEQ multiplex PCR assay. The table comes from immuneACCESS by way of TCRdb, which keeps in-frame sequences with V and J called. Part of the clones is missing from these tables; in studies checked, under half for an unresolved V gene and the rest for unknown reasons. The sample table records roughly 80,000 clones; over 85% of these occur just once. Clones ranked in the top ten supply roughly 1% of the sample. The starting material was peripheral blood, obtained in the first trimester of pregnancy. These receptors were taken from a female donor with multiple sclerosis, enrolled in a pregnancy study.

The V gene is TRBV7-8, the J gene TRBJ1-2; D might be TRBD1 (6 bases). CDR3 length: 13 amino acids. V was trimmed by 5 bases and J by 7 bases, leaving 14 bases between them. Germline CDR1 SGHVS, CDR2 FQNEAQ. The CDR3 DNA follows: TGTGCCAGCAGCCCACCAGGGGATGGTGGCTACACCTTC. It specifies CASSPPGDGGYTF.

The V and J genes are TRBV27 and TRBJ2-1; TRBD2 agrees at 11 bases. Germline CDR1 reads MNHEY; CDR2 reads SMNVEV (reference sequence). Trimming took 4 bases from V and 6 from J; bases not matched to a gene: 8. This CDR3 spans 16 amino acids. CDR3 in amino acids: CASSSPLAGGLNEQFF. The CDR3 DNA reads as TGTGCCAGCAGTTCCCCCCTAGCGGGAGGTCTCAATGAGCAGTTCTTC.

V gene TRBV2 combines with J gene TRBJ2-7, with 10 bases aligning to TRBD2. Per germline, CDR1 SNHLY and CDR2 FYNNEI. The CDR3 loop spans 15 amino acids. V lost 4 bases, J lost 5 bases, and 8 bases stayed unmatched. In nucleotides, the CDR3 is TGTGCCAGCAGTGCTCAAGCGGGGGGGCTCGACGAGCAGTACTTC. Protein sequence: CASSAQAGGLDEQYF.

The chain has TRBV15 and TRBJ2-1, with D unclear. The germline V gene encodes CDR1 LNHNV and CDR2 YYDKDF (reference sequence). V lost 0 bases and J 8 bases, leaving 5 bases between the germline ends. The CDR3 contains 12 residues. The CDR3 coding sequence is TGTGCCACCAGCAGAGATAGCCATGAGCAGTTCTTC. This codes for CATSRDSHEQFF. Based on the CDR3 plus reference TRBV15 and TRBJ2-1, the full variable domain is DAMVIQNPRYQVTQFGKPVTLSCSQTLNHNVMYWYQQKSSQAPKLLFHYYDKDFNNEADTPDNFQSRRPNTSFCFLDIRSPGLGDTAMYLCATSRDSHEQFFGPGTRLTVL.

In nucleotides, the CDR3 is TGTGCCACCAGCAGCGAGGGGGCTGGGGCCAACGTCCTGACTTTC. Amino acid sequence: CATSSEGAGANVLTF. The rearrangement uses TRBV15 and TRBJ2-6, with D tentatively TRBD1 (6 bases). V gave up 3 bases and J gave up 2 bases, with 8 bases separating them. Germline V gives CDR1 LNHNV, CDR2 YYDKDF (reference sequence). The CDR3 length is 15 residues.

The chain couples TRBV5-6 to TRBJ1-1, with D possibly TRBD1 on 5 matching bases. The CDR3 covers 16 residues. V lost 2 bases, J lost 5 bases, and 19 bases lay in between. Germline assignment: CDR1 SGHDT and CDR2 YYEEEE. CDR3 loop: CASSFPRGGLGTEAFF. In DNA form, the CDR3 reads TGTGCCAGCAGCTTTCCCCGGGGGGGGTTGGGGACTGAAGCTTTCTTT.

The chain employs TRBV18 and TRBJ2-3, with TRBD2 matching 10 bases. The ends lost 6 bases at V and 5 bases at J; junction bases unmatched: 8. Germline-derived CDR1 and CDR2 are KGHSH and LQKENI. The CDR3 is 15 residues long. The CDR3 DNA follows: TGTGCCAGCTCGCTGGCGGGACTAGCGATAGATACGCAGTATTTT. This gives the protein CASSLAGLAIDTQYF.

This clone was picked up a small number of times. This chain connects TRBV4-2 to TRBJ1-1; D remains unclear. Germline V gene lookup returns CDR1 LGHNA and CDR2 YNFKEQ. V was trimmed by 3 bases and J by 2 bases, leaving 10 bases between them. CDR3 size: 14 residues. The CDR3 protein is CASSHNGPNTEAFF. CDR3 in DNA: TGTGCCAGCAGCCATAATGGGCCCAACACTGAAGCTTTCTTT.

The chain employs TRBV9 and TRBJ2-5; possible D gene TRBD1, 6 bases. The CDR3 totals 15 residues. V lost 0 bases and J lost 4, with 13 bases in between. Germline lookup yields CDR1 SGDLS and CDR2 YYNGEE. DNA for the CDR3: TGTGCCAGCAGCGTAGCTACGACAGGTAGAGAGACCCAGTACTTC. Translation: CASSVATTGRETQYF. Combining the CDR3 with reference TRBV9 and TRBJ2-5 gives the whole variable domain DSGVTQTPKHLITATGQRVTLRCSPRSGDLSVYWYQQSLDQGLQFLIQYYNGEERAKGNILERFSAQQFPDLHSELNLSSLELGDSALYFCASSVATTGRETQYFGPGTRLLVL.

CDR3 in amino acids: CASSILALGTGGFYGYTF. CDR3 sequence (DNA): TGTGCCAGCAGTATACTAGCCCTTGGGACAGGGGGATTCTATGGCTACACCTTC. The V gene is TRBV28, the J gene TRBJ1-2, with 11 bases identical to TRBD1. CDR1 and CDR2 (germline): MDHEN, SYDVKM. Losses at the gene ends were 5 bases for V and 4 bases for J; bases not matched to a gene: 15. The CDR3 runs 18 residues.

This rearrangement joins TRBV30 to TRBJ1-5; D perhaps matches TRBD1 (5 bases). The CDR3 spans 14 residues. V was cut by 0 bases and J by 6 bases, with 12 bases left in between. Germline V gene lookup returns CDR1 GTSNPN and CDR2 SVGIG (reference sequence). The CDR3 reads CAWSVRGGSQPQHF. CDR3 nucleotide sequence: TGTGCCTGGAGTGTACGGGGGGGGAGTCAGCCCCAGCATTTT.

The chain carries TRBV12-5 and TRBJ2-3; TRBD2 matches at 11 bases. The germline gives CDR1 LGHNT, CDR2 FRNRAP. The CDR3 runs 17 residues. Losses at the gene ends were 5 bases for V and 4 bases for J; bases not matched to a gene: 11. CDR3 protein: CASGNSGVSGGADTQYF. The CDR3 DNA follows: TGTGCTAGTGGTAATTCGGGGGTTAGCGGGGGGGCAGATACGCAGTATTTT.

The CDR3 region has the DNA TGTGCCAGCAGCGAACTTACGGGAGGGGAAAGGACCTACGAGCAGTACTTC. Amino acids: CASSELTGGERTYEQYF. The genes are TRBV7-6 and TRBJ2-7; the match to TRBD2 covers 8 bases. Germline V gene sequence: CDR1 SGHVS, CDR2 FNYEAQ. CDR3 size: 17 residues. With 5 bases clipped from V and 2 bases from J, the junction kept 14 bases outside the gene matches.

The chain employs TRBV7-2 and TRBJ2-5; 8 positions match TRBD2. There are 16 residues in the CDR3. Germline V gives CDR1 SGHTA, CDR2 FQGNSA. V lost 5 bases, J lost 2 bases, and 10 bases stayed unmatched. This CDR3 reads CASSMDLLAEQETQYF. The CDR3 nucleotides are TGTGCCAGCAGCATGGATCTACTAGCGGAACAAGAGACCCAGTACTTC. Combining the CDR3 with reference TRBV7-2 and TRBJ2-5 gives the whole variable domain GAGVSQSPSNKVTEKGKDVELRCDPISGHTALYWYRQSLGQGLEFLIYFQGNSAPDKSGLPSDRFSAERTGGSVSTLTIQRTQQEDSAVYLCASSMDLLAEQETQYFGPGTRLLVL.

Only one count was recorded for this clone. Other DNA sequences of this sample code for an identical CDR3. The rearrangement links TRBV5-1 to TRBJ1-2; TRBD1 matches 8 bases. CDR3 length: 14 amino acids. CDR1 is SGHRS, CDR2 YFSETQ, per germline. The V segment lost 2 bases and the J segment 2 bases; nucleotides outside the gene matches: 2. CDR3 region: CASSLRQGNYGYTF. The CDR3 nucleotides are TGCGCCAGCAGCTTAAGACAGGGGAACTATGGCTACACCTTC.

This clone was seen more than once but under ten times. In DNA, the CDR3 is TGTGCCAGCAGAAACAGGGACCTAGCGGGGAGGGCTAATGAGCAGTTCTTC. It encodes CASRNRDLAGRANEQFF. The genes are TRBV27 and TRBJ2-1, with 9 bases aligning to TRBD2. This CDR3 spans 17 amino acids. CDR1 is MNHEY, CDR2 SMNVEV, per germline (reference sequence). After removal of 6 bases from V and 7 bases from J, the junction contained 16 bases not matched to a gene.

The chain recombines TRBV5-5 with TRBJ2-5; 14 bases agree with TRBD2. Germline assignment: CDR1 SGHKS and CDR2 YYEKEE (reference sequence). The CDR3 has 16 amino acids. Losses at the gene ends were 5 bases for V and 5 bases for J; bases not matched to a gene: 8. Written as DNA, the CDR3 is TGTGCCAGCAGAAAGACTAGCGGGAGGGCCGCGGAGACCCAGTACTTC. Its protein product is CASRKTSGRAAETQYF.

This sequence joins TRBV28 and TRBJ2-7; 8 bases fit TRBD2. V lost 4 bases and J lost 3; bases outside the gene matches: 8. The CDR3 has 15 amino acids. Germline loops: CDR1 MDHEN, CDR2 SYDVKM. The CDR3 region is CASSSSLAAVYEQYF. CDR3 bases: TGTGCCAGCAGTTCCTCACTAGCGGCAGTCTACGAGCAGTACTTC.

This chain connects TRBV7-2 to TRBJ1-3; D possibly corresponds to TRBD1 (6 bases). Trimming took off 6 bases at V and 0 bases at J, with 12 bases between the two ends. Germline V gives CDR1 SGHTA, CDR2 FQGNSA. This CDR3 has 15 amino acids. The DNA of the CDR3 is TGTGCCAGCAGTTATACAGGGTCCTCTGGAAACACCATATATTTT. Protein sequence: CASSYTGSSGNTIYF.

CDR3 region: CATSRAQESNEKLFF. As DNA, the CDR3 is TGTGCCACCAGCAGAGCGCAGGAATCTAATGAAAAACTGTTTTTT. This chain joins TRBV15 and TRBJ1-4; D gene ambiguous. CDR1 is LNHNV, CDR2 YYDKDF, per germline (reference sequence). V was cut by 1 base and J by 3 bases, with 9 bases left in between. The CDR3 loop spans 15 amino acids.

The chain employs TRBV6-1 and TRBJ2-7, with D tentatively TRBD1 (5 bases). V was trimmed by 6 bases and J by 2 bases, leaving 11 bases between them. The CDR3 covers 13 residues. CDR1 and CDR2 from the germline V gene are MNHNS and SASEGT. CDR3 coding DNA: TGTGCCAGCAGGACAGACCCTCCCTACGAGCAGTACTTC. Amino acids: CASRTDPPYEQYF.